The present T cell receptor beta chain was sequenced within a study of shared clonotypes between healthy human individuals. On this clone: The target antigen is unknown.

Libraries were prepared by immunoSEQ multiplex PCR; TCRdb keeps only in-frame clonotypes and omits some of them. The table records about 2.1 million clones, over 85% of them present only once. Naive-designated CD8 cells lacked CD45RO, were positively enriched for CCR7, and omitted terminally differentiated effector memory CD45RA+ cells. Study observations and caveats: It was the non-shared clonotypes that had lower generation probabilities than clonotypes shared by all four donors. Several donors showed sharing of roughly 5% of naive CD4 clonotypes.

The sample comprised naive CD8+ T cells from PBMCs. This TCR derives from a man between 18 and 35 years old in good health. Some clones in this sample may be carry-over from other donors' samples.

CDR3 residues: CASSLAGQVNEQFF. CDR3 DNA sequence: TGCGCCAGCAGCTTGGCCGGGCAGGTCAATGAGCAGTTCTTC. The gene calls are TRBV5-1 and TRBJ2-1, with D unresolved. CDR3 size: 14 residues. Germline values: CDR1 SGHRS, CDR2 YFSETQ. V dropped 0 bases and J dropped 6 bases, with 10 bases sitting between them.